This T cell receptor (beta chain) is from a study of blood T cell repertoires in COVID-19. Study-level background: COVID-19 samples from acute and convalescent phases originated in the United States, Italy and Spain.

TCRdb's copy holds only in-frame clones and misses some; the assay was immunoSEQ multiplex PCR. The sample carries 270,000 or so clones, 88% recorded once. Trimming took off 2 bases at V and 0 bases at J, with 6 bases between the two ends. This CDR3 comprises 13 residues. Germline assignment: CDR1 SGHKS and CDR2 YYEKEE (reference sequence). Recruits, aged about 18 to 89 years, lived in about two dozen US areas. Sequencing used PBMCs or T cells enriched from blood (not recorded which). This clonotype was obtained from a woman aged 40 to 50 with acute COVID-19. The chain recombines TRBV5-5 with TRBJ2-7; a possible D gene is TRBD2 (5 bases). CDR3 nucleotides: TGTGCCAGCAGCTTTGGGAGCTCCTACGAGCAGTACTTC. The encoded protein is CASSFGSSYEQYF.